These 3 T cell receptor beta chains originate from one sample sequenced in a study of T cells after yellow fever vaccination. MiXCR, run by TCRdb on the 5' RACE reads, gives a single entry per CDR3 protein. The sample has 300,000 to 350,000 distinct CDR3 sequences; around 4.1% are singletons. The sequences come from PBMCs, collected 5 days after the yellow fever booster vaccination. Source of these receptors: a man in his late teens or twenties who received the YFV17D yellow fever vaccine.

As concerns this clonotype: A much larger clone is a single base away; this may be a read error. CDR3 bases: TGCGCCAGCAGCCTGGGACGGGGGTCAAGTGGCTACACCTTC. It codes for CASSLGRGSSGYTF. V gene TRBV5-1 combines with J gene TRBJ1-2, with D perhaps TRBD1 (5 bases). Trimming cost V 4 bases and J 7 bases, with 17 bases left between them. CDR1 and CDR2 (germline): SGHRS, YFSETQ. This CDR3 is built from 14 residues.

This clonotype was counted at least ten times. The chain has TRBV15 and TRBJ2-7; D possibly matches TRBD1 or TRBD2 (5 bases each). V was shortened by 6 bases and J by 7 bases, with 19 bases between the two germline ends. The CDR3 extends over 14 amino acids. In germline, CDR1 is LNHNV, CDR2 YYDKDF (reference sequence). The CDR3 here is CATRPGLLGQEQYF. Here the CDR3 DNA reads TGTGCCACCAGGCCGGGCCTACTAGGACAAGAGCAGTACTTC.

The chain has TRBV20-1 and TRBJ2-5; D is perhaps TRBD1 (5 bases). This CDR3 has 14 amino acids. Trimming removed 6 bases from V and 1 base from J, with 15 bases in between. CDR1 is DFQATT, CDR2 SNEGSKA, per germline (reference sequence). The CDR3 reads CSAMQGSRQETQYF. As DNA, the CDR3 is TGCAGTGCAATGCAGGGTAGCCGCCAAGAGACCCAGTACTTC.